The subject of this entry is one T cell receptor beta chain. Its antigen is unidentified. The data were obtained in a study of Ad26.COV2.S vaccination and SARS-CoV-2 variants. Study-wide results and limits: Breadth measured for non-spike TCRs was similar across vaccine and placebo recipients.

The CDR3 contains 12 residues. V was clipped by 0 bases and J by 7 bases, with 5 bases between them. The germline V gene has CDR1 SGHNT and CDR2 YYREEE (reference sequence). Measured with immunoSEQ multiplex PCR; TCRdb has only the in-frame clones, and not every one. This sample yields about 350,000 clones, of which about 91% are seen a single time; around 4% belongs to the top ten. The specimen comprised peripheral blood, sampled after recovery from COVID-19. The J gene is TRBJ2-1, the V gene TRBV5-4; no definite D call. This TCR was recovered from a human donor who had recovered from COVID-19. The CDR3 loop reads CASSLVRNEQFF. Written as DNA, the CDR3 is TGTGCCAGCAGCTTGGTACGGAATGAGCAGTTCTTC.